The 25 T cell receptor beta chains presented below share a single source sample, sequenced in a study of regulatory T cells in long-lasting Graves disease (dated by TCRdb to the early 2020s). The label giving this sample's time point can be read as: newly diagnosed GD, antithyroid drugs for less than 3 months. RNA was extracted from PBMCs in TRIzol for both TCR sequencing and RNA sequencing. Preparation of the library involved multiplex PCR. Sequencing was performed on an Illumina HiSeq 4000. To build TCR beta libraries, CDR3 regions were amplified by Arm-PCR using iRepertoire HTBI primers. TCRdb reworked the public reads: Q25 trimming with fastp, MiXCR clone assembly, productive beta chains retained. Each CDR3 protein appears once, grouped with its most common genes and DNA. The sample table lists about 530,000 distinct CDR3 sequences, roughly a sixth of them with a count of one. The ten top clones hold around 25% of the sample.

These same data were also listed under a study on T cells in Graves' hyperthyroidism and ophthalmopathy.

Sequencing used peripheral blood mononuclear cells (PBMCs), obtained at new diagnosis, from a patient treated with antithyroid drugs. These receptor sequences come from a woman aged 35-65 years with Graves disease. Donor details come from another sample of the same person, matched by shared clones.

The V and J genes are TRBV29-1 and TRBJ2-7; tentative D call: TRBD1 (5 bases). Trimming removed 0 bases from V and 3 bases from J, with 9 bases in between. Per germline, CDR1 SQVTM and CDR2 ANQGSEA. CDR3 size: 13 residues. CDR3 DNA sequence: TGCAGCGTTGAAGACATCACAGGCTACGAGCAGTACTTC. It is translated as CSVEDITGYEQYF.

The table lists this clonotype with many counts. The rearrangement uses TRBV28 and TRBJ2-7; D call uncertain. CDR1 and CDR2 (germline): MDHEN, SYDVKM. The CDR3 is 12 residues long. The ends were cut back, 3 bases at V and 4 bases at J, with 7 bases in the middle. The DNA of the CDR3 is TGTGCCAGCAGTTTGGTTAGGTACGAGCAGTACTTC. Translating gives CASSLVRYEQYF.

The chain links TRBV4-1 to TRBJ1-2; unclear D gene. This CDR3 is built from 15 residues. V was cut by 0 bases and J by 6 bases, with 14 bases left in between. Germline V gene lookup returns CDR1 MGHRA and CDR2 YSYEKL. CDR3 loop: CASSQEVGSRHGYTF. In nucleotides, the CDR3 is TGCGCCAGCAGCCAAGAGGTAGGGAGTCGTCATGGCTACACCTTC.

J is TRBJ2-7 and V is TRBV7-9; D is perhaps TRBD2 (5 bases). CDR1 is SEHNR, CDR2 FQNEAQ, per germline (reference sequence). This CDR3 spans 17 amino acids. V was clipped by 5 bases and J by 0 bases, with 20 bases between them. CDR3 amino acids: CASSQDDWRVPSYEQYF. The CDR3 nucleotides read TGTGCCAGCAGCCAAGACGACTGGCGGGTACCCTCCTACGAGCAGTACTTC.

This clonotype was observed a few times. The chain links TRBV20-1 to TRBJ2-3, with D perhaps matching TRBD1 or TRBD2 (5 bases each). There are 16 residues in the CDR3. Trimming took 3 bases from V and 0 from J, leaving 16 bases between them. Per germline, CDR1 DFQATT and CDR2 SNEGSKA (reference sequence). This CDR3 reads CSARGTRYTSTDTQYF. DNA for the CDR3: TGCAGTGCTAGGGGGACCCGTTACACTAGCACAGATACGCAGTATTTT.

This clonotype has a count of ten or more. V and J are TRBV13 and TRBJ2-7, with D perhaps matching TRBD2 (6 bases). The CDR3 is 15 residues long. Looked up from germline, CDR1 is PRHDT and CDR2 is FYEKMQ (reference sequence). V was clipped by 3 bases and J by 7 bases, with 19 bases between them. The CDR3 bases are TGTGCCAGCAGCTTCAGGGACTTCCGTTCTGGGGAGCAGTACTTC. As protein: CASSFRDFRSGEQYF.

The V and J genes are TRBV12-3 or TRBV12-4 and TRBJ2-5; 8 nucleotides agree with TRBD2. Losses at the gene ends were 1 base for V and 2 bases for J; bases not matched to a gene: 6. The CDR3 runs 16 residues. CDR3 DNA sequence: TGTGCCAGCAGTTTAGGGGCGGGGGGCTTGCAAGAGACCCAGTACTTC. This codes for CASSLGAGGLQETQYF.

The gene calls are TRBV9 and TRBJ1-6, with TRBD1 identical over 7 bases. This CDR3 region has 15 residues. V lost 4 bases, J lost 10 bases, and 11 bases stayed unmatched. CDR1 is SGDLS, CDR2 YYNGEE, per germline. The CDR3 DNA sequence: TGTGCCAGCAGCCCAGGGGGGGCTTCAGGATCACCCCTCCACTTT. Residues: CASSPGGASGSPLHF.

This clonotype was seen many times. This sequence joins TRBV2 and TRBJ2-7; 8 bases are a match to TRBD1. There are 13 residues in the CDR3. Germline loops: CDR1 SNHLY, CDR2 FYNNEI. Trimming removed 8 bases from V and 3 bases from J; junction bases left unmatched: 6. The CDR3, as DNA: TGTGCCAGCGCCGGGACAGGAGGCTACGAGCAGTACTTC. It translates to CASAGTGGYEQYF. Combining the CDR3 with reference TRBV2 and TRBJ2-7 gives the whole variable domain EPEVTQTPSHQVTQMGQEVILRCVPISNHLYFYWYRQILGQKVEFLVSFYNNEISEKSEIFDDQFSVERPDGSNFTLKIRSTKLEDSAMYFCASAGTGGYEQYFGPGTRLTVT.

This clonotype was counted many times. The chain's CDR3 is CASSYGTGVNSPLHF. CDR3 bases: TGTGCCAGCAGTTACGGGACAGGGGTCAATTCACCCCTCCACTTT. The genes are TRBV6-2 or TRBV6-3 and TRBJ1-6; 10 nucleotides line up with TRBD1. After removal of 2 bases from V and 7 bases from J, the junction contained 2 bases not matched to a gene. The CDR3 is 15 amino acids. The V gene's germline CDR1 is MNHEY and CDR2 SVGEGT.

This clonotype was counted between two and nine times. The V gene is TRBV19, the J gene TRBJ2-5; 9 bases are shared with TRBD2. Germline loops: CDR1 LNHDA, CDR2 SQIVND (reference sequence). Trimming cost V 0 bases and J 2 bases; bases outside gene matches: 7. The CDR3 loop spans 17 amino acids. The CDR3 loop reads CASSIDGSLAGQETQYF. DNA for the CDR3: TGTGCCAGTAGTATAGATGGATCCCTAGCGGGGCAAGAGACCCAGTACTTC.

A note on this clonotype: A much larger clonotype is one base distant, so this may be a read error. J is TRBJ1-2 and V is TRBV11-3, with 8 bases fitting TRBD1. The length of the CDR3 is 16 residues. Germline V gives CDR1 SGHNT, CDR2 YENEEA. V was clipped by 7 bases and J by 7 bases; unmatched bases: 17. CDR3 residues: CASIFGQGWDYGGYTF. CDR3 coding DNA: TGTGCCAGCATCTTTGGACAGGGTTGGGACTATGGTGGCTACACCTTC.

This clonotype was detected only a few times. The chain carries TRBV10-3 and TRBJ2-3; D tentatively reads TRBD1 or TRBD2 (7 bases each). The V end lost 4 bases, the J end lost 5 bases, and 13 bases lay between the germline ends. This CDR3 is 14 amino acids long. Germline-derived CDR1 and CDR2 are ENHRY and SYGVKD. The DNA for the CDR3 is TGTGCCATCAGTGTGGGAGGGGGCGAAGATACGCAGTATTTT. It translates to CAISVGGGEDTQYF.

This clonotype was counted at least ten times. Here the CDR3 reads CASSYSTTGVTDTQYF. In nucleotides, the CDR3 is TGTGCCAGCAGTTACTCCACTACAGGGGTGACAGATACGCAGTATTTT. V is TRBV6-5 and J is TRBJ2-3, with 7 bases that match TRBD1. Trimming at V came to 0 bases and at J to 3 bases, leaving 6 bases not matched to a gene. From germline, CDR1 is MNHEY and CDR2 SVGAGI. The CDR3 consists of 16 residues.

At least ten counts were recorded for this clonotype. The chain has TRBV3-1 and TRBJ1-5; no clear D. The CDR3 loop spans 14 amino acids. Germline CDR1 LGHDT, CDR2 YNNKEL (reference sequence). V lost 3 bases and J 4 bases, leaving 10 bases between the germline ends. CDR3 amino acids: CASSHSGENQPQHF. CDR3 DNA sequence: TGTGCCAGCAGCCACTCCGGGGAGAATCAGCCCCAGCATTTT.

This clonotype was seen more than once but under ten times. The chain couples TRBV11-2 to TRBJ2-7; the match to TRBD1 covers 7 bases. The CDR3 totals 14 residues. With 2 bases clipped from V and 4 bases from J, the junction kept 5 bases outside the gene matches. Germline V gene data show CDR1 as SGHAT and CDR2 as FQNNGV. CDR3 region: CASSLTRGPYEQYF. The DNA of the CDR3 is TGTGCCAGCAGCTTAACGAGGGGGCCGTACGAGCAGTACTTC.

This sequence joins TRBV9 and TRBJ1-2, with D perhaps TRBD1 (6 bases). Germline V gives CDR1 SGDLS, CDR2 YYNGEE. The CDR3 runs to 15 residues. V was cut by 0 bases and J by 8 bases, with 17 bases left in between. CDR3 nucleotide sequence: TGTGCCAGCAGCGTAGTTGCAGGGGAGCGTGGCGGCTACACCTTC. Protein sequence: CASSVVAGERGGYTF.

This clonotype showed up many times. The chain is built from TRBV2 and TRBJ2-1; D may be TRBD2 (5 bases). The CDR3 is made up of 13 amino acids. Between the trimmed V and J ends, which lost 6 bases and 2 bases, there was a span of 8 bases. From germline, CDR1 is SNHLY and CDR2 FYNNEI. The DNA of the CDR3 is TGTGCCAGCAGAGGTAGCGCCTACAATGAGCAGTTCTTC. Its translation: CASRGSAYNEQFF. Variable domain in full (rest from reference TRBV2 and TRBJ2-1): EPEVTQTPSHQVTQMGQEVILRCVPISNHLYFYWYRQILGQKVEFLVSFYNNEISEKSEIFDDQFSVERPDGSNFTLKIRSTKLEDSAMYFCASRGSAYNEQFFGPGTRLTVL.

The V gene is TRBV20-1, the J gene TRBJ1-3; D unresolved. The germline gives CDR1 DFQATT, CDR2 SNEGSKA (reference sequence). Trimming cost V 1 base and J 0 bases, with 10 bases left between them. CDR3 length: 15 amino acids. The CDR3 region has the DNA TGCAGTGCTAGAGGTCCCAAAGACTCTGGAAACACCATATATTTT. It specifies CSARGPKDSGNTIYF.

This clonotype was seen a handful of times. This sequence joins TRBV4-1 and TRBJ1-4; D not certain. Germline CDR1 and CDR2: MGHRA and YSYEKL. The CDR3 is 15 amino acids. V lost 2 bases and J 7 bases, leaving 14 bases between the germline ends. The CDR3 region is CASSQINVGGEKLFF. CDR3 bases: TGCGCCAGCAGCCAAATCAATGTCGGCGGTGAAAAACTGTTTTTT.

V and J are TRBV4-2 and TRBJ2-4, with TRBD2 matching over 13 bases. The CDR3 has 18 residues. The junction had 3 bases not matched to a gene; V was cut back by 1 base and J by 0 bases. Germline V gene lookup returns CDR1 LGHNA and CDR2 YNFKEQ. CDR3 loop: CASSQGLAGGIAKNIQYF. The CDR3 region has the DNA TGTGCCAGCAGCCAAGGACTAGCGGGGGGAATAGCCAAAAACATTCAGTACTTC.

This clonotype was picked up many times. J is TRBJ1-4 and V is TRBV2; possibly TRBD1 for D (5 bases). V gave up 7 bases and J gave up 3 bases, with 18 bases separating them. The CDR3 is 16 residues long. CDR1 is SNHLY, CDR2 FYNNEI, per germline. CDR3 coding DNA: TGTGCCAGCACCCCCCGGGGGTGGGAGGCTAATGAAAAACTGTTTTTT. As protein: CASTPRGWEANEKLFF.

Many counts were recorded for this clonotype. The V and J genes are TRBV13 and TRBJ2-7, with D maybe TRBD2 (6 bases). V was cut by 4 bases and J by 7 bases, with 17 bases left in between. CDR1 and CDR2 from the germline V gene are PRHDT and FYEKMQ (reference sequence). The CDR3 covers 14 residues. DNA for the CDR3: TGTGCCAGCAGCTACAGCGGGTCCCTTGGGGAGCAGTACTTC. This translates into CASSYSGSLGEQYF.

This clonotype was recorded many times. The chain links TRBV7-9 to TRBJ2-5, with TRBD2 identical over 7 bases. Germline trimming cut 5 bases from V and 10 bases from J; bases unmatched to any gene: 16. Looked up from germline, CDR1 is SEHNR and CDR2 is FQNEAQ (reference sequence). This CDR3 region has 15 residues. CDR3 in amino acids: CASSTEGPPGGGQYF. The CDR3 DNA sequence: TGTGCCAGCAGCACCGAGGGACCGCCGGGAGGCGGCCAGTACTTC. The full variable domain, its missing parts supplied by reference TRBV7-9 and TRBJ2-5, is DTGVSQNPRHKITKRGQNVTFRCDPISEHNRLYWYRQTLGQGPEFLTYFQNEAQLEKSRLLSDRFSAERPKGSFSTLEIQRTEQGDSAMYLCASSTEGPPGGGQYFGPGTRLLVL.

The chain carries TRBV10-3 and TRBJ1-1; tentative D call: TRBD1 (5 bases). The CDR3 has 15 residues. Germline CDR1 is ENHRY and CDR2 is SYGVKD. V shed 2 bases and J shed 0 bases, with 10 bases lying between them. CDR3 amino acids: CAISELETVNTEAFF. Here the CDR3 DNA reads TGTGCCATCAGTGAGCTAGAGACAGTGAACACTGAAGCTTTCTTT.